The entry that follows covers one T cell receptor beta chain sequence. No antigen is known for it. 60 Vbeta and 13 Jbeta primers were used in PCR. Libraries were prepared by immunoSEQ multiplex PCR; TCRdb keeps only in-frame clonotypes and omits some of them. The repertoire holds roughly 150,000 clones, approximately 79% seen once, with 2.3% in the top ten. V gave up 1 base and J gave up 3 bases, with 15 bases separating them. This CDR3 contains 16 residues. In germline, CDR1 is SGHDN, CDR2 FVKESK. This sample is part of a study of cytomegalovirus exposure and HLA in healthy donors. Study-wide points: The number of N-insertions in an Asian-associated ancestry cluster was reportedly below the roughly 620-donor mean in a later analysis.

The specimen was PBMCs. The chain is built from TRBV14 and TRBJ1-2; D not resolved. The clonotype was recovered from a male donor in good health and CMV-seronegative. The CDR3 is CASSQVSAGRYYGYTF. The DNA for the CDR3 is TGTGCCAGCAGCCAAGTTTCAGCAGGCAGATACTATGGCTACACCTTC.